These T cell receptor beta chains were read from a single sample in a study of circulating CD8 cells and anti-PD-1 response in melanoma. TCRdb passed the reads through MiXCR, listing each CDR3 protein once. The sample lists 2,300 or so distinct CDR3 sequences, roughly 6.8% occurring once. This material consisted of CD8+ T cells from PBMCs, taken at baseline or after one month of anti-PD-1 therapy (not recorded which). These receptors all come from a human donor with melanoma. Each CDR3 is given without its conserved first and last residue.

>TRBJ2-7|13|TRBV19
ASSMASLSDYEQY
>TRBJ2-7|11|TRBV28
ASRQGASREQY
>TRBJ2-1|12|TRBV28
ASIGKAENNEQF
>TRBJ1-2|10|TRBV5-5
ASSLPSPGYT
>TRBJ2-5|10|TRBV29-1
SVASLQETQY
>TRBJ2-7|10|TRBV4-1
ASSQSFQEQY
>TRBJ2-3|12|TRBV9
ASSRAGGRNTQY
>TRBJ1-3|13|TRBV20-1
SARDYRDPGNTIY
>TRBJ2-1|12|TRBV5-6
ASSLGPTGNEQF
>TRBJ2-7|11|TRBV19
ASSPPTGYEQY
>TRBJ2-3|16|TRBV28
ASSLPVLAGGGTDTQY
>TRBJ2-7|14|TRBV28
ASSSPRLAGGYEQY
>TRBJ2-1|12|TRBV7-3
ASSLIAGGGEQF
>TRBJ2-5|14|TRBV28
ASSLSSGGIQETQY
>TRBJ2-7|13|TRBV19
ASSISAASSYEQY
>TRBJ2-7|12|TRBV7-3
ASSLVGGSDEQY